This T cell receptor (beta chain) was retrieved from a study of CD8 T cells in ankylosing spondylitis. Broader study findings: A TCR beta motif made of several highly homologous variants seemed typical of ankylosing spondylitis blood. Reported data indicate significant enrichment of disease-linked clones within matched ankylosing spondylitis synovial fluid. Previously reported in reactive arthritis synovial fluid and blood were some of the motif variants. Disease-associated clones were CD8+ and fairly uncommon in peripheral blood.

In this sample, this clonotype turned up many times. What it binds is unknown. CDR1 is SGDLS and CDR2 is YYNGEE in the germline V gene. The CDR3 has 14 residues. The V gene lost 1 base and the J gene lost 8 bases, with 13 bases spanning the gap. Libraries of TCR beta came from quantitative 5'-RACE with molecular barcodes. TCRdb reprocessed the 5' RACE reads with MiXCR, giving one entry per CDR3 protein. The top ten clones hold more than 14% of a sample with a few hundred thousand distinct CDR3 sequences, around 8% of them seen once. This sequence joins TRBV9 and TRBJ2-1; weak D call: TRBD2 (6 bases). Source material: blood, either unsorted or a sorted T cell fraction (not recorded which). This receptor was taken from a male donor with ankylosing spondylitis. CDR3 bases: TGTGCCAGCAGCGTATTTACGGGAGCGGATGAGCAGTTCTTC. This sequence encodes CASSVFTGADEQFF.